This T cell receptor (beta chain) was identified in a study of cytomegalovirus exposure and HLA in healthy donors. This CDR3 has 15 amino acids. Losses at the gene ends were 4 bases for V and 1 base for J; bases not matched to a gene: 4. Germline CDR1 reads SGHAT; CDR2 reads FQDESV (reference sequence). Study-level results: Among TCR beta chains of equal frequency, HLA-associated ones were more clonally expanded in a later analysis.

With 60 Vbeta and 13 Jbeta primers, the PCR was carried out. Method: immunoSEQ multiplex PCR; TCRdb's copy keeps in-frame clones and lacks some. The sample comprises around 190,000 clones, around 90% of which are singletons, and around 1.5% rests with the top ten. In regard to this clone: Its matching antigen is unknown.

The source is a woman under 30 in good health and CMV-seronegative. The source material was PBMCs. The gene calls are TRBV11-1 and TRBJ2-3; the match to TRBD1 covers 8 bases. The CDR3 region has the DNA TGTGCCAGCAGCTCCGGGACAGGCGGCACAGATACGCAGTATTTT. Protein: CASSSGTGGTDTQYF.